This T cell receptor beta chain was identified in a study of blood T cell repertoires in COVID-19. The method was immunoSEQ multiplex PCR; TCRdb's version includes in-frame clones alone and lacks a portion of them. This sample yields tens of thousands of clones, of which over 75% are seen a single time; about a third belongs to the top ten. The CDR3 totals 15 residues. CDR1 is SGHRS and CDR2 is YFSETQ in the germline V gene. V was trimmed by 0 bases and J by 8 bases, leaving 14 bases between them. This sequence was found in a woman older than 75 with COVID-19, enrolled during active disease. Sequenced sample: peripheral blood. V usage is TRBV5-1 and J usage is TRBJ2-2; D gene ambiguous. CDR3 sequence (DNA): TGCGCCAGCAGCTTGGAGAGGAGAGAGGAGGGGGAGCTGTTTTTT. Its protein is CASSLERREEGELFF.